This TCR beta chain was captured in a study of CD8+CD57+ T cells in acquired aplastic anemia. A word on this clonotype: Its antigen is as yet unknown.

All patients picked for sequencing had shown, by flow cytometry, an expansion of CD8+CD57+ cells. The patients all had a severe acquired aplastic anemia diagnosis. Study results and limitations: About 27 CD8+ CDR3 sequences were shared between patients and controls. Statistical testing detected no significant gap in CD8+ Simpson's diversity between patients and controls.

CDR3 length: 11 residues. V was shortened by 0 bases and J by 2 bases, with 1 base between the two germline ends. Germline-derived CDR1 and CDR2 are DFQATT and SNEGSKA (reference sequence). Profiling that covered TCR beta VDJ and CDR3 relied on genomic DNA as its template. TCRdb ran MiXCR on the reads and lists one entry per CDR3 protein. The table records around 200,000 distinct CDR3 sequences, about half of them present only once. The chain has TRBV20-1 and TRBJ1-2, with D unclear. Input material: sorted CD4+, CD8+, or CD8+CD57+ T cells (not recorded which) from PBMCs. The receptor comes from a human donor with aplastic anemia. CDR3 region: CSARENYGYTF. The CDR3 DNA reads TGCAGTGCTAGAGAAAACTATGGCTACACCTTC.